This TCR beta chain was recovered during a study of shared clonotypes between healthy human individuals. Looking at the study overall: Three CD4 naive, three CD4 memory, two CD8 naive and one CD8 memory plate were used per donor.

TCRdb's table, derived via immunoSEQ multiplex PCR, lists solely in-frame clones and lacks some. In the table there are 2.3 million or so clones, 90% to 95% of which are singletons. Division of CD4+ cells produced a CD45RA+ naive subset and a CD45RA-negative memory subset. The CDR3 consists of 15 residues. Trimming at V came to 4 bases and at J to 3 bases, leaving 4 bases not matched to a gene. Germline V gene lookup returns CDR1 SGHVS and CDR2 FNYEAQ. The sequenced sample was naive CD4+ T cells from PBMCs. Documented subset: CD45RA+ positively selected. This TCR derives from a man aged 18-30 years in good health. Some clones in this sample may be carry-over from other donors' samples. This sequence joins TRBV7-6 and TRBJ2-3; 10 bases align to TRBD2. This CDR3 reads CASSYLAGATDTQYF. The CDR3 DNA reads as TGTGCCAGCAGCTACCTAGCGGGAGCGACAGATACGCAGTATTTT.